The entry below describes one T cell receptor beta chain. Germline CDR1 reads LNHDA; CDR2 reads SQIVND (reference sequence). V lost 4 bases, J lost 3 bases, and 13 bases lay in between. The length of the CDR3 is 14 residues. Here immunoSEQ multiplex PCR was the method, and the copy in TCRdb shows in-frame clones only, minus some. The table shows 70,000 or so clones, with about 90% occurring only once. This record comes from a study of OX40 agonist ivuxolimab in advanced cancers. About the study: People who had prior anti-PD-1, anti-PD-L1 or anti-CTLA-4 therapy could take part, and around 40% had some.

The sample consisted of CD4+ or CD8+ T cells sorted from blood, taken in a trial of the OX40 agonist ivuxolimab. This clonotype was sampled from an adult with an advanced solid tumor such as melanoma, head and neck, liver or kidney cancer. The chain recombines TRBV19 with TRBJ2-7; either TRBD1 or TRBD2 may supply D (5 bases each). The CDR3, as DNA: TGTGCCAGTAGTACCCAGGGACCCAACTACGAGCAGTACTTC. This encodes CASSTQGPNYEQYF.